This is a list of T cell receptor beta chains from one sample in a study of OX40 agonist ivuxolimab in advanced cancers. Assay used: immunoSEQ multiplex PCR; TCRdb lists only in-frame clones, some missing. Of approximately 61,000 clones listed, about 91% were seen once; the top ten hold 1.5% to 2%. The sequencing here drew on CD4+ or CD8+ T cells sorted from blood, taken in a trial of the OX40 agonist ivuxolimab. Source of these receptors: an adult with an advanced solid tumor such as melanoma, head and neck, liver or kidney cancer. Each CDR3 is given with its conserved first and last residue. D genes are given only for firm matches. The size of a clone is reported for some rows only, either as once, few or many, or as a class for expanded clones.

v_call: TRBV4-3
clone_size: NA
j_call: TRBJ1-4
d_call: TRBD1
cdr3_aa: CASSPDRGRELFF
cdr3_nt: TGCGCCAGCAGCCCGGACAGGGGAAGAGAACTGTTTTTT

v_call: TRBV5-4
clone_size: NA
j_call: TRBJ2-3
d_call: NA
cdr3_aa: CASSLGRAADTQYF
cdr3_nt: TGTGCCAGCAGCTTGGGAAGGGCGGCAGATACGCAGTATTTT

v_call: TRBV27
clone_size: NA
j_call: TRBJ2-2
d_call: NA
cdr3_aa: CASIPTGLNTGELFF
cdr3_nt: TGTGCCAGCATCCCGACAGGTTTGAACACCGGGGAGCTGTTTTTT

v_call: TRBV9
clone_size: NA
j_call: TRBJ2-3
d_call: TRBD1
cdr3_aa: CASSATGVTNTDTQYF
cdr3_nt: TGTGCCAGCAGCGCCACAGGGGTCACAAACACAGATACGCAGTATTTT

v_call: TRBV7-2
clone_size: NA
j_call: TRBJ2-3
d_call: NA
cdr3_aa: CASSPQGQDTQYF
cdr3_nt: TGTGCCAGCAGCCCCCAGGGGCAAGATACGCAGTATTTT

v_call: TRBV2
clone_size: NA
j_call: TRBJ1-4
d_call: NA
cdr3_aa: CASSELPGINEKLFF
cdr3_nt: TGTGCCAGCAGTGAATTACCAGGGATTAATGAAAAACTGTTTTTT

v_call: TRBV9
clone_size: NA
j_call: TRBJ2-3
d_call: TRBD2
cdr3_aa: CASSVAGGSAGTDTQYF
cdr3_nt: TGTGCCAGCAGCGTAGCGGGGGGTAGCGCGGGCACAGATACGCAGTATTTT

v_call: TRBV30
clone_size: NA
j_call: TRBJ2-7
d_call: NA
cdr3_aa: CAWSFKAGANEQYF
cdr3_nt: TGTGCCTGGAGTTTTAAGGCAGGGGCCAACGAGCAGTACTTC

v_call: TRBV12-2
clone_size: once
j_call: TRBJ2-7
d_call: NA
cdr3_aa: CASRLLQGTLAGERYEQYF
cdr3_nt: TGTGCAAGTCGCCTCCTACAGGGGACACTAGCGGGAGAAAGATACGAGCAGTACTTC

v_call: TRBV28
clone_size: NA
j_call: TRBJ1-1
d_call: NA
cdr3_aa: CASNLLDRNTEAFF
cdr3_nt: TGTGCCAGCAATTTATTAGACAGGAACACTGAAGCTTTCTTT

v_call: TRBV2
clone_size: once
j_call: TRBJ2-5
d_call: NA
cdr3_aa: CASSDIGRQETQYF
cdr3_nt: TGTGCCAGCAGTGATATAGGGAGACAAGAGACCCAGTACTTC

v_call: TRBV2
clone_size: few
j_call: TRBJ1-1
d_call: NA
cdr3_aa: CASSDLEDTEAFF
cdr3_nt: TGTGCCAGCAGTGATCTGGAGGACACTGAAGCTTTCTTT

v_call: TRBV2
clone_size: NA
j_call: TRBJ2-7
d_call: NA
cdr3_aa: CASSADSYYEQYF
cdr3_nt: TGTGCCAGCAGTGCGGACTCATACTACGAGCAGTACTTC

v_call: TRBV29-1
clone_size: NA
j_call: TRBJ1-1
d_call: NA
cdr3_aa: CSVERVGGYTEAFF
cdr3_nt: TGCAGCGTTGAAAGGGTGGGGGGCTACACTGAAGCTTTCTTT

v_call: TRBV29-1
clone_size: NA
j_call: TRBJ2-5
d_call: TRBD2
cdr3_aa: CSAGGGRAGETQYF
cdr3_nt: TGCAGCGCCGGCGGCGGGAGGGCGGGAGAGACCCAGTACTTC

v_call: TRBV18
clone_size: once
j_call: TRBJ2-2
d_call: NA
cdr3_aa: CASSPELATGELFF
cdr3_nt: TGTGCCAGCTCACCAGAACTAGCCACCGGGGAGCTGTTTTTT

v_call: TRBV10-1
clone_size: few
j_call: TRBJ1-1
d_call: NA
cdr3_aa: CASSEYPLNTEAFF
cdr3_nt: TGCGCCAGCAGTGAGTATCCACTGAACACTGAAGCTTTCTTT